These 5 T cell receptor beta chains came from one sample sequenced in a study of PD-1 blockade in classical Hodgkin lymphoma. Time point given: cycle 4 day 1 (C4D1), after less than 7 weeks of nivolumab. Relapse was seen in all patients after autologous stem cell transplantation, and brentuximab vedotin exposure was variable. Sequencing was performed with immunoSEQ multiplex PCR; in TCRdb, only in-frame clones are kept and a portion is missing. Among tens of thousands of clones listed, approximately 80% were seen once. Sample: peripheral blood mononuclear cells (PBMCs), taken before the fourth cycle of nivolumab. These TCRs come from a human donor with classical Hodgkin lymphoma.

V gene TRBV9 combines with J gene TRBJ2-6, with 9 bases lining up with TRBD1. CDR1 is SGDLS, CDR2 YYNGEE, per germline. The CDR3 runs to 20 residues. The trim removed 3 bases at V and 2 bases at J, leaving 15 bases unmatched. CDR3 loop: CASSADPGQGLFAGANVLTF. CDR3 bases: TGTGCCAGCAGCGCCGATCCGGGACAGGGTCTTTTCGCTGGGGCCAACGTCCTGACTTTC.

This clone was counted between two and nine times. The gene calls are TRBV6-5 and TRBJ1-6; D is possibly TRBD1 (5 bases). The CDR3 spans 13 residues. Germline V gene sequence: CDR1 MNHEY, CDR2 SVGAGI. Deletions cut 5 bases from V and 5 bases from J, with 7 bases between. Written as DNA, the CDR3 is TGTGCCAGCAGTACGGGGGATAATTCACCCCTCCACTTT. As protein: CASSTGDNSPLHF.

CDR3 DNA sequence: TGTGCCAGCAGCTTCGGAGACAGCGCTACCTACACCTTC. Its protein is CASSFGDSATYTF. This chain connects TRBV7-9 to TRBJ1-2; D possibly corresponds to TRBD1 (5 bases). The CDR3 has 13 amino acids. The germline gives CDR1 SEHNR, CDR2 FQNEAQ (reference sequence). Trimming shortened V by 3 bases and J by 10 bases, and 15 bases separated the two germline ends.

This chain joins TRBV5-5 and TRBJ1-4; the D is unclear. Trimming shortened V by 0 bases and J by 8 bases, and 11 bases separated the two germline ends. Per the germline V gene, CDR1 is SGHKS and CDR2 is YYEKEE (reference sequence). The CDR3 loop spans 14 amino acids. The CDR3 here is CASSLGTLREKLFF. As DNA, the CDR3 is TGTGCCAGCAGCTTGGGGACCCTTCGGGAAAAACTGTTTTTT.

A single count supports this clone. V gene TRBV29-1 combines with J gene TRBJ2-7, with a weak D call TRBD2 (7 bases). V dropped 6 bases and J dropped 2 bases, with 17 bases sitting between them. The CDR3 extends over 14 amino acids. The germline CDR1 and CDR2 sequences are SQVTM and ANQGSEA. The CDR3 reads CSVGRGVATYEQYF. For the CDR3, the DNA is TGCAGCGTGGGGAGGGGGGTCGCCACCTACGAGCAGTACTTC.